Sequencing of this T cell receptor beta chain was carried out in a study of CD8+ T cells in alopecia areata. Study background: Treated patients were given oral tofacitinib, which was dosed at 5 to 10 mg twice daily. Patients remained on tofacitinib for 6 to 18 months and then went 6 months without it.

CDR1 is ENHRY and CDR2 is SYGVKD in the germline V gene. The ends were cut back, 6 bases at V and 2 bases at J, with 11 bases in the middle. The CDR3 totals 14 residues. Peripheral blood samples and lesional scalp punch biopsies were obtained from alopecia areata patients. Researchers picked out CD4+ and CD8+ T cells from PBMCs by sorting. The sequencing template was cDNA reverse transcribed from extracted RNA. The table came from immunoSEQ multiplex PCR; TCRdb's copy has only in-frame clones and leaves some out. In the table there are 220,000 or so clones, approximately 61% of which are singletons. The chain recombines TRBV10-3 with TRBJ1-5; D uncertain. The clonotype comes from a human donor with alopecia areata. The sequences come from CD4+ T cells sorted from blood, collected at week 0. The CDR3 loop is CAISPSKGNQPQHF. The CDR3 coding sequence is TGTGCCATCAGCCCCTCTAAGGGCAATCAGCCCCAGCATTTT.